What follows describes a single T cell receptor beta chain. The data were produced by immunoSEQ multiplex PCR, yet TCRdb's version contains in-frame clones alone and is incomplete. The sample lists 150,000 to 200,000 clones, around 90% occurring once. This record belongs to a study of T cell responses to AZD1222 COVID-19 vaccine. The germline CDR1 and CDR2 sequences are MNHEY and SVGEGT. The CDR3 sequence is 16 residues long. Between the trimmed V and J ends, which lost 0 bases and 0 bases, there was a span of 11 bases. The source of this sequence is an adult who received the MenACWY meningococcal vaccine as a control. The chain recombines TRBV6-2 or TRBV6-3 with TRBJ1-1; D possibly corresponds to TRBD1 (6 bases). Sample: peripheral blood, taken 28 days after the second dose of the MenACWY control vaccine. CDR3 coding DNA: TGTGCCAGCAGTTACTCGAGAGCAGGGGTGAACACTGAAGCTTTCTTT. Translation gives CASSYSRAGVNTEAFF.